These 2 T cell receptor beta chains originate from one sample sequenced in a study of beta chain features in type 1 diabetes. Sequenced material consisted of expressed TCRB transcripts (all of the isolated RNA was reverse transcribed). Repertoires were generated with immunoSEQ multiplex PCR, while TCRdb's copy carries only in-frame clones and drops some. The sample has some 240,000 clones, 16% seen once; the top ten hold about 0.092%. Points from the study as a whole: Type 1 diabetes patients showed a moderate but significant shortening of TCRB CDR3s in all four CD4+ subsets.

Which antigens these TCRs recognize remains unknown. Sequencing was done on a sample of naive CD4+ T cells from blood. The receptors shown here come from a man aged 25-45 years with type 1 diabetes.

This clone was counted only a few times. The chain uses TRBV30 and TRBJ2-7; D uncertain. V was trimmed by 0 bases and J by 5 bases, leaving 5 bases between them. The CDR3 consists of 11 residues. Germline assignment: CDR1 GTSNPN and CDR2 SVGIG (reference sequence). The CDR3 DNA is TGTGCCTGGAGTGTATGGGACGAGCAGTACTTC. It yields the protein CAWSVWDEQYF.

This clone has only a few counts. This chain joins TRBV5-4 and TRBJ2-7; TRBD1 agrees at 11 bases. CDR1 is SGHNT, CDR2 YYREEE, per germline (reference sequence). The V and J ends lost 3 bases and 3 bases, in that order; junction bases with no gene match: 5. The CDR3 consists of 15 residues. The CDR3 DNA is TGTGCCAGCAGCTATGAGGGACAGGGGGACTACGAGCAGTACTTC. Amino acid sequence: CASSYEGQGDYEQYF.